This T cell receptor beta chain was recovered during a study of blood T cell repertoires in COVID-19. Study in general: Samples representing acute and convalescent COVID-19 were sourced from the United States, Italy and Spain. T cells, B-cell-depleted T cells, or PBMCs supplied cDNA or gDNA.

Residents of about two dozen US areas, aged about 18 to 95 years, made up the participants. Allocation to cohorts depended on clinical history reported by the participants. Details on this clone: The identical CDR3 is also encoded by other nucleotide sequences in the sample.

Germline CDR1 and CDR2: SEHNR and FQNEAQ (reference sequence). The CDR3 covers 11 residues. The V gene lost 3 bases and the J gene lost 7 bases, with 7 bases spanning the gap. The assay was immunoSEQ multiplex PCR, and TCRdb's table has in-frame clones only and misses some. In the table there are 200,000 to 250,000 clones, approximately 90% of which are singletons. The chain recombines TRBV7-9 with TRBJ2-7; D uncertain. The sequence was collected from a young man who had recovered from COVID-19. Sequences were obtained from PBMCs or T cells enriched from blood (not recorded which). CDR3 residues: CASSLSREQYF. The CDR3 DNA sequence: TGTGCCAGCAGCTTGTCCCGTGAGCAGTACTTC.